A single sample is the source of the 8 T cell receptor beta chains below, sequenced in a study of T-cell memory formation after mild COVID-19. TCRdb re-called the 5' RACE reads through MiXCR, storing one row per CDR3 protein. The sample has about 410,000 distinct CDR3 sequences, approximately 19% seen once. Sequenced material: PBMCs or a T cell subset sorted from them (not recorded which). The receptor source for this set is a young man who had mild COVID-19 (a few samples of this study predate the infection). Cell type and time point are not known.

This clonotype was recorded only once. A much larger clone differs from this one at a single base, so this may be a read error. The rearrangement uses TRBV7-2 and TRBJ1-1; 7 bases are shared with TRBD1. This CDR3 has 14 amino acids. Germline V gene sequence: CDR1 SGHTA, CDR2 FQGNSA. V lost 4 bases, J lost 1 base, and 3 bases stayed unmatched. CDR3 amino acids: CASSSHRGNTEAFF. Here the CDR3 DNA reads TGTGCCAGCAGCTCCCACAGGGGGAACACTGAAGCTTTCTTT.

This clonotype has only a few counts. The chain joins TRBV7-9 to TRBJ2-6, with D tentatively TRBD1 (6 bases). Germline V gene sequence: CDR1 SEHNR, CDR2 FQNEAQ (reference sequence). The CDR3 is made up of 14 amino acids. Trimming removed 4 bases at V and 3 bases at J, with 7 bases between. CDR3 protein: CASSSRGGANVLTF. DNA for the CDR3: TGTGCCAGCAGCTCCAGGGGTGGGGCCAACGTCCTGACTTTC.

The table lists this clonotype with many counts. This rearrangement joins TRBV18 to TRBJ2-3; 10 nucleotides match TRBD1. Germline V gene data show CDR1 as KGHSH and CDR2 as LQKENI. The length of the CDR3 is 16 residues. After removal of 4 bases from V and 5 bases from J, the junction contained 9 bases not matched to a gene. CDR3 protein: CASSRLPGQGGDTQYF. The CDR3 bases are TGTGCCAGCTCACGACTTCCAGGACAGGGGGGAGATACGCAGTATTTT.

This clonotype was recorded a few times. V is TRBV3-1 and J is TRBJ2-7; tentative D call: TRBD1 (6 bases). The CDR3 has 15 amino acids. The V end was cut by 3 bases, the J end by 7 bases, with 19 bases between. CDR1 and CDR2 (germline): LGHDT, YNNKEL (reference sequence). CDR3 region: CASSHNTGQPGEQYF. The CDR3 nucleotides read TGTGCCAGCAGCCACAATACGGGACAACCTGGAGAGCAGTACTTC.

There are a few counts of this clonotype. The rearrangement uses TRBV5-1 and TRBJ2-1; TRBD1 matches at 7 bases. Looked up from germline, CDR1 is SGHRS and CDR2 is YFSETQ. V shed 0 bases and J 7 bases; nucleotides not matched to a gene: 7. There are 15 residues in the CDR3. The CDR3 loop reads CASSLVEGANNEQFF. CDR3 sequence (DNA): TGCGCCAGCAGCTTGGTTGAGGGGGCGAATAATGAGCAGTTCTTC.

The chain joins TRBV9 to TRBJ1-3; D perhaps matches TRBD1 (5 bases). The V end lost 0 bases, the J end lost 3 bases, and 22 bases lay between the germline ends. The CDR3 is made up of 19 amino acids. Germline CDR1 and CDR2: SGDLS and YYNGEE. The CDR3 sequence is CASSVGSRGGTQSGNTIYF. CDR3 in DNA: TGTGCCAGCAGCGTAGGGAGTCGGGGGGGAACCCAAAGTGGAAACACCATATATTTT.

The V call is TRBV29-1, the J call TRBJ2-7; TRBD2 is a possible D gene (5 bases). The CDR3 has 13 amino acids. V lost 4 bases and J 4 bases, leaving 14 bases between the germline ends. Germline V gives CDR1 SQVTM, CDR2 ANQGSEA. DNA for the CDR3: TGCAGCGTTGCGGTTGTGGGAGAATACGAGCAGTACTTC. Its protein product is CSVAVVGEYEQYF.

The chain is built from TRBV5-1 and TRBJ1-6, with 7 bases fitting TRBD1. V dropped 8 bases and J dropped 0; count of bases not matched to a gene: 5. Germline V gene data show CDR1 as SGHRS and CDR2 as YFSETQ. The CDR3 runs to 15 residues. CDR3: CASHRDSSYNSPLHF. In DNA, the CDR3 is TGCGCCAGTCACAGGGACAGCTCCTATAATTCACCCCTCCACTTT.